The source of this T cell receptor (beta chain) is a study of cytomegalovirus exposure and HLA in healthy donors. J was trimmed by 7 bases and V by 5 bases; bases with no gene match: 12. The CDR3 is 16 amino acids. Germline lookup yields CDR1 LNHDA and CDR2 SQIVND (reference sequence). Use of 60 Vbeta and 13 Jbeta primers characterized the PCR. The table came from immunoSEQ multiplex PCR; TCRdb's copy has only in-frame clones and leaves some out. The table shows 200,000 to 250,000 clones, with over 80% occurring only once. About this clone itself: Its matching antigen is unknown.

Study-level points and caveats: Within an earlier analysis, most TCR beta V segments proved productive either about 90% or about 30% of the time. The authors reported that TCR beta sequences could predict HLA-A and HLA-B alleles. These predictions were accurate for most subjects in the first cohort. In a later analysis, a genetic analysis reported fewer productive-TCR N-insertions in an Asian-associated ancestry cluster than the cohort average. Accounts indicate the classifier identified cytomegalovirus status with strong specificity and sensitivity.

The chain employs TRBV19 and TRBJ2-2, with 8 positions matching TRBD2. The clonotype originates from a boy aged 2 to 10 in good health and CMV-seronegative. The sample comprised PBMCs. Here the CDR3 DNA reads TGTGCCAGTAGTTTACTCGGGACTAGTAAGAGCGGGGAGCTGTTTTTT. Protein product: CASSLLGTSKSGELFF.